The present T cell receptor beta chain was sequenced within a study of T cell repertoires in cytomegalovirus infection. This clonotype was seen many times. The antigen is not known. MiXCR, run by TCRdb on the reads, gives a single entry per CDR3 protein. The repertoire holds roughly 570,000 distinct CDR3 sequences, with just under 40% as singletons. Trimming removed 5 bases at V and 0 bases at J, with 7 bases between. From germline, CDR1 is SGHTA and CDR2 FQGNSA. This CDR3 contains 13 residues. General study results and limits: Summed frequency of shared TCR beta families picked out CMV carriers who also had the relevant HLA.

V usage is TRBV7-2 and J usage is TRBJ1-2; D is possibly TRBD1 (5 bases). This TCR derives from a human donor in good health (CMV status not recorded). Some clones in this sample may be carry-over from other donors' samples. The input for sequencing was cultured PBMCs, taken from culture after CMV antigen stimulation. CDR3 DNA sequence: TGTGCCAGCAGCGACAGACCTAACTATGGCTACACCTTC. Translating gives CASSDRPNYGYTF.